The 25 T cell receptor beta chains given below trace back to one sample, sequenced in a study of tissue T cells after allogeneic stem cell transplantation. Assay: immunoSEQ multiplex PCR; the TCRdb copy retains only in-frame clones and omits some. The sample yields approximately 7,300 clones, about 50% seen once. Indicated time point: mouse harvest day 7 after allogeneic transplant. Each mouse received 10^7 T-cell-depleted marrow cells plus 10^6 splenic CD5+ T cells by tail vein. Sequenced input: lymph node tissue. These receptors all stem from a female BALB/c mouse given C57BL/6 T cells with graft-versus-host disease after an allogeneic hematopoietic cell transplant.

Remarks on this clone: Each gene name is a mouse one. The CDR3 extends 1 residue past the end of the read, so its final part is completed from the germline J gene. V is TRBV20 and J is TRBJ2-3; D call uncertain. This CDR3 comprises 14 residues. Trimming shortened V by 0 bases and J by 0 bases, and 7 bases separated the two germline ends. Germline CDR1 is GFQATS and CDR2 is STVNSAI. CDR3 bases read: TGTGGTGCTAGGGATTCATCTAGTGCAGAAACGCTGTAT. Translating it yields CGARDSSSAETLY. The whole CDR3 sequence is CGARDSSSAETLYF.

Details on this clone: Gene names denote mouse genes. CDR3 region: CASSLGWGGQDTQYF. The CDR3 DNA, read in part, is TGTGCCAGCAGTTTGGGCTGGGGGGGCCAAGACACCCAGTAC. The chain combines TRBV15 with TRBJ2-5, with 9 nucleotides matching TRBD2. The read falls 1 residue short of the CDR3 end, and the missing part is taken from the germline J gene. Germline V CDR1 and CDR2: SGHND, FRSKSL. Trimming took 3 bases from V and 2 from J; bases not matched to a gene: 3. The CDR3 has 15 amino acids.

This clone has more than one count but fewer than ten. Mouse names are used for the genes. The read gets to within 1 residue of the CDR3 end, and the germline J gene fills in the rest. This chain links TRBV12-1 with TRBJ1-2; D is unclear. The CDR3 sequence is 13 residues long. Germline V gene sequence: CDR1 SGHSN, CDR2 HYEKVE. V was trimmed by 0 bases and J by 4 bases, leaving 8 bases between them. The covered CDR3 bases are TGTGCCAGCTCTCTCCGGGGAGGCTCCGACTACACC. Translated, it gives CASSLRGGSDYT. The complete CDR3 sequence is CASSLRGGSDYTF.

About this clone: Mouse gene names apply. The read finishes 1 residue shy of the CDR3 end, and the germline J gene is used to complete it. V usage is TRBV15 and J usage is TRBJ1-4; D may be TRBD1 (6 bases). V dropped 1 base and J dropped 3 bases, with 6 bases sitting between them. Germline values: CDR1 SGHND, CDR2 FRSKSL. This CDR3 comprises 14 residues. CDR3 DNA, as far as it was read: TGTGCCAGCAGTTTAGGGACAGCCAACGAAAGATTATTT. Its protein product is CASSLGTANERLF. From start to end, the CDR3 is CASSLGTANERLFF.

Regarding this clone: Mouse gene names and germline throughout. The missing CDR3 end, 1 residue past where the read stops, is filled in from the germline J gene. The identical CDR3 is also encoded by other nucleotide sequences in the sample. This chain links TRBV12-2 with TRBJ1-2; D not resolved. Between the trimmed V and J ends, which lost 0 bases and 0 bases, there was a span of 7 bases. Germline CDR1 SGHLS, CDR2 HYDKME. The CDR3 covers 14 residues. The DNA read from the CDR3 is TGTGCCAGCTCTCTCGAGGGCGCAAACTCCGACTACACC. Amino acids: CASSLEGANSDYT. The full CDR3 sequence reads CASSLEGANSDYTF.

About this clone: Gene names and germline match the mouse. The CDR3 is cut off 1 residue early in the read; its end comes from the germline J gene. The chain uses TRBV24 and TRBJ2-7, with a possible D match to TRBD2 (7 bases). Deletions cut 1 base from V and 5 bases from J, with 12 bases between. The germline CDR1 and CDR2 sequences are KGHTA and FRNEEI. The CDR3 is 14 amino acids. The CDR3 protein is CASSLWGALHEQYF. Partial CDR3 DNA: TGTGCCAGCAGTCTGTGGGGGGCGCTCCATGAACAGTAC.

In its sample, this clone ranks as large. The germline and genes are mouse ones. The part of the CDR3 DNA that was read is TGTGCCAGCGGTGGACTGGGGGGACTCTATGAACAGTAC. Protein sequence: CASGGLGGLYEQY. The whole CDR3 is CASGGLGGLYEQYF. The V gene is TRBV13-2, the J gene TRBJ2-7; TRBD2 matches at 10 bases. The observed sequence ends 1 residue before the CDR3 terminus, with the missing tail filled in from the germline J gene. The CDR3 sequence is 14 residues long. Trimming removed 3 bases from V and 3 bases from J; junction bases left unmatched: 3. Germline assignment: CDR1 NNHNN and CDR2 SYGAGS (reference sequence).

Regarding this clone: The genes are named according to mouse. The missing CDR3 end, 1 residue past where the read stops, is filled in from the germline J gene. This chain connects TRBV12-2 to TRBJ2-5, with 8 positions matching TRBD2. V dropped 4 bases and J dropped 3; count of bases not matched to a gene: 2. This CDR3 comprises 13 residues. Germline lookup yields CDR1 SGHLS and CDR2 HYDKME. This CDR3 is CASSRDWQDTQYF. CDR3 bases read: TGTGCCAGCTCCCGGGACTGGCAAGACACCCAGTAC.

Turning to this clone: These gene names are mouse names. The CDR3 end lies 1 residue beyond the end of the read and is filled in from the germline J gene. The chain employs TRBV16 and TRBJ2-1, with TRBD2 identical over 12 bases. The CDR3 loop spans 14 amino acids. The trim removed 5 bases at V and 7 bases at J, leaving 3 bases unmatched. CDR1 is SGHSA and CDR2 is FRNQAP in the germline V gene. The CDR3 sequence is CASSPGLGGAEQFF. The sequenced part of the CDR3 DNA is TGTGCAAGCAGCCCCGGACTGGGGGGGGCTGAGCAGTTC.

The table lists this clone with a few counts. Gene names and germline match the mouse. Partial CDR3 DNA: TGTGCCAGCGGTGATGCAGTGGCTCATAATTCGCCCCTCTAC. This codes for CASGDAVAHNSPLY. Given in full, the CDR3 is CASGDAVAHNSPLYF. V gene TRBV13-2 combines with J gene TRBJ1-6; D unclear. The read comes to an end 1 residue before the CDR3 does, leaving the germline J gene to fill in the end. TRBJ1-6 carries the ORF label, with uncertain function. The CDR3 covers 15 residues. The germline V and J ends were trimmed by 0 bases and 5 bases, with 9 bases remaining between them. Germline V gene data show CDR1 as NNHNN and CDR2 as SYGAGS (reference sequence).

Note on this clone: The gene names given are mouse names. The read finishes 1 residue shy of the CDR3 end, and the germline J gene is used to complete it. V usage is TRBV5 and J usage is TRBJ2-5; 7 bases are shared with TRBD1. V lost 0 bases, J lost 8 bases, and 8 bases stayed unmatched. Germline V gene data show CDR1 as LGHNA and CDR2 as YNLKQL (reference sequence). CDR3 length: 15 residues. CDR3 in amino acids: CASSQDTRTGGTQYF. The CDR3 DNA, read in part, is TGTGCCAGCAGCCAAGATACCCGGACAGGAGGCACCCAGTAC.

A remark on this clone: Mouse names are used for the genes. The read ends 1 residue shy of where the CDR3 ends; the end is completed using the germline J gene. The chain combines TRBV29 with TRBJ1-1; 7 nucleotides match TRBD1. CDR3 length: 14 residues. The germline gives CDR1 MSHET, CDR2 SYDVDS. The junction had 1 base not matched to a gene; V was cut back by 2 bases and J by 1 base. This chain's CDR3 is CASSLQGGNTEVFF. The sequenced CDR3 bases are TGTGCTAGCAGTTTACAGGGGGGGAACACAGAAGTCTTC.

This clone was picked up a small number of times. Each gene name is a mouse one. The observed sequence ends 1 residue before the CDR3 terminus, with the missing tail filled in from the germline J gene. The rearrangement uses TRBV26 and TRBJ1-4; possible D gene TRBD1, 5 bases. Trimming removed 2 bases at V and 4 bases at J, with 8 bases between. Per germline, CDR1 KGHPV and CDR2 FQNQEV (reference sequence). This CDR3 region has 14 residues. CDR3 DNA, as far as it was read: TGTGCCAGCAGTCTGCCAGGGAACAACGAAAGATTATTT. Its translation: CASSLPGNNERLF. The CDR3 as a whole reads CASSLPGNNERLFF.

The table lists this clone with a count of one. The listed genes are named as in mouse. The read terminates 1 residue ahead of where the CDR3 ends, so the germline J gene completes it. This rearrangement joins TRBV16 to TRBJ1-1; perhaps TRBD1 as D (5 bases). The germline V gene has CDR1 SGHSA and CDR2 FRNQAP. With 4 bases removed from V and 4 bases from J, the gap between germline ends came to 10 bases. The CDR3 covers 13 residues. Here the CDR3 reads CASSSTALTEVFF. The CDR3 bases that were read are TGTGCAAGCAGCTCGACAGCCCTCACAGAAGTCTTC.

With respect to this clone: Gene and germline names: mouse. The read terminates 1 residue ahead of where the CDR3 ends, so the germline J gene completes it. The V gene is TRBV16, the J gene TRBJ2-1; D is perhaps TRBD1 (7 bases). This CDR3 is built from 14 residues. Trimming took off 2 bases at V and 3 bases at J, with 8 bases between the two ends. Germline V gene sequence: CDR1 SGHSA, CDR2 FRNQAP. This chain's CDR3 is CASSLQGGYAEQFF. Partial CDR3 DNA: TGTGCAAGCAGCTTACAGGGGGGCTATGCTGAGCAGTTC.

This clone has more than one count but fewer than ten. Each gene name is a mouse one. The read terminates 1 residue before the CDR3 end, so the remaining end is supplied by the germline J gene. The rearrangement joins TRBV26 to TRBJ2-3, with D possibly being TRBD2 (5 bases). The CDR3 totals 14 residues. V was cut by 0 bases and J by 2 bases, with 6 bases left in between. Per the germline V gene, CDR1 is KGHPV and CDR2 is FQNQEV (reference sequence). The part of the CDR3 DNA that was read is TGTGCCAGCAGTCTGTCTGGGGATGCAGAAACGCTGTAT. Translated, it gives CASSLSGDAETLY. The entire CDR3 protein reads CASSLSGDAETLYF. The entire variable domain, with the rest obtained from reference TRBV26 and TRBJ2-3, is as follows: NSKVIQTPRYLVKGQGQKAKMRCIPEKGHPVVFWYQQNKNNEFKFLINFQNQEVLQQIDMTEKRFSAECPSNSPCSLEIQSSEAGDSALYLCASSLSGDAETLYFGSGTRLTVL.

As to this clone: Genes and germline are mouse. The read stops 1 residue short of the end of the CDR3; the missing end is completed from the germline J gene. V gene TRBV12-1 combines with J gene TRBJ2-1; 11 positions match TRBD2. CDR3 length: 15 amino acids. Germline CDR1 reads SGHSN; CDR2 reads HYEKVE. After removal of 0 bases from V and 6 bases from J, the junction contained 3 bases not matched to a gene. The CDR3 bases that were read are TGTGCCAGCTCTCTCGACTGGGGGGGTCGTGCTGAGCAGTTC. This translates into CASSLDWGGRAEQF. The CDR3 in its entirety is CASSLDWGGRAEQFF.

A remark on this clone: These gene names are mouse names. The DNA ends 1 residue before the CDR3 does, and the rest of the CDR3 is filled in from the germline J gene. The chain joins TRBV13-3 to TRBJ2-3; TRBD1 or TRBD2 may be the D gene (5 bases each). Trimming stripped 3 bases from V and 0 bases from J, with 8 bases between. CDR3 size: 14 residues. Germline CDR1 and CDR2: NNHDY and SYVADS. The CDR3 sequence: CASSAGPSAETLYF. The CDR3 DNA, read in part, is TGTGCCAGCAGTGCGGGACCGAGTGCAGAAACGCTGTAT.

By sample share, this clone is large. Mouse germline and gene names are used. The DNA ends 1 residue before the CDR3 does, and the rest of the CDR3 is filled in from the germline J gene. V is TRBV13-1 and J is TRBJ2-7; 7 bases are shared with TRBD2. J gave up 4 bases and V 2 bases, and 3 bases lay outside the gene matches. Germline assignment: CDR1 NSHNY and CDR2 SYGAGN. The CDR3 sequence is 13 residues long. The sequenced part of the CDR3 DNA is TGTGCCAGCAGTGACCGGGGGGGATATGAACAGTAC. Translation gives CASSDRGGYEQY. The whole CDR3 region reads CASSDRGGYEQYF.

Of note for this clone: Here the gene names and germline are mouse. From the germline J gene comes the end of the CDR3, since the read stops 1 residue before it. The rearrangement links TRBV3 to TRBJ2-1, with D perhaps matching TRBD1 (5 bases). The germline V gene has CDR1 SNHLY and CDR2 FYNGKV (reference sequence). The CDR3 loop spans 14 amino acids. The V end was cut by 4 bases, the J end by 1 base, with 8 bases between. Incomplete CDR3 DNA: TGTGCCAGCAGCTATGACAGCAACTATGCTGAGCAGTTC. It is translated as CASSYDSNYAEQF. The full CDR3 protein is CASSYDSNYAEQFF.

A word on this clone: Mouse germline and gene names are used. CDR3 bases read: TGTGCCAGCAGCCAAGGGACAGGGGTTAATTCGCCCCTCTAC. Amino acids: CASSQGTGVNSPLY. The CDR3 reads in full as CASSQGTGVNSPLYF. The V gene is TRBV5, the J gene TRBJ1-6, with 9 bases lining up with TRBD1. With the read ending 1 residue before the CDR3 end, the germline J gene is used to fill in that end. TRBJ1-6 is an open reading frame, and its role is uncertain. This CDR3 has 15 residues. Trimming took 1 base from V and 6 from J; bases not matched to a gene: 1. The germline V gene encodes CDR1 LGHNA and CDR2 YNLKQL (reference sequence).

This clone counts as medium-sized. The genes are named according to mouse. The CDR3: CASSPGTGGSYAEQFF. CDR3 DNA (partial): TGTGCCAGCAGTCCCGGGACTGGGGGGTCCTATGCTGAGCAGTTC. The J gene is TRBJ2-1, the V gene TRBV15; 12 bases agree with TRBD2. The read comes to an end 1 residue before the CDR3 does, leaving the germline J gene to fill in the end. The CDR3 is made up of 16 amino acids. Germline lookup yields CDR1 SGHND and CDR2 FRSKSL. Unmatched junction bases numbered 5, after V lost 5 bases and J lost 3 bases.

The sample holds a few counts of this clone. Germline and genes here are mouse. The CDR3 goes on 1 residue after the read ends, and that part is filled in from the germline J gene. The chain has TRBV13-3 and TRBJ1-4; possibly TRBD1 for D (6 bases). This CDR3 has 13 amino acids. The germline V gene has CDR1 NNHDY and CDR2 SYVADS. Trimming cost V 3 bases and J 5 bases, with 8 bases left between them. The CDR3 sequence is CASSGTENERLFF. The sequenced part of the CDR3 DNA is TGTGCCAGCAGTGGGACAGAAAACGAAAGATTATTT.

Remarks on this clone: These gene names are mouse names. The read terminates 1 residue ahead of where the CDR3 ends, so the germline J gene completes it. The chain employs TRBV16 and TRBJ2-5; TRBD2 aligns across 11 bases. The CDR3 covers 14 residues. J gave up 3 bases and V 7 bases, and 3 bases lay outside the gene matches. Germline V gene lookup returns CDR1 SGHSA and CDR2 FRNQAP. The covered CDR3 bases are TGTGCAAGCAAAGACTGGGGGGGTCAAGACACCCAGTAC. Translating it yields CASKDWGGQDTQY. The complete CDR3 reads CASKDWGGQDTQYF.

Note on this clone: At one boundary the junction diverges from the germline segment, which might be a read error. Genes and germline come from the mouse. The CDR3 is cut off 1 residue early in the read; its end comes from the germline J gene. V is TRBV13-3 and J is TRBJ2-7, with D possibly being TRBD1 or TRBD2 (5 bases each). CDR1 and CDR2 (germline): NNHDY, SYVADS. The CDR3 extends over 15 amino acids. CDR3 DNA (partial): TGTGCCAGCGGTGATGCGGGGGTGAGCTCCTATGAACAGTAC. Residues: CASGDAGVSSYEQY. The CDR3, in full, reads CASGDAGVSSYEQYF.